The clone carrying this T cell receptor (beta chain) has just a few counts. Its target is not known. Germline V lookup: CDR1 SGHRS, CDR2 YFSETQ. J gave up 2 bases and V 4 bases, and 4 bases lay outside the gene matches. The CDR3 spans 14 residues. These data belong to a study of T cells after yellow fever vaccination. Notes on the study in general: The presence of abundant clonotypes contaminating from the bulk population was possible in FACS-sorted repertoires. Peak timing came faster in the weaker secondary response, day 5 versus 15.

They built TCR cDNA with 5'RACE template switching, a step that put in a universal primer site and UMIs. Each CDR3 protein gets one entry after TCRdb re-called the 5' RACE reads with MiXCR. The table lists 450,000 to 650,000 distinct CDR3 sequences, about 13% of them singletons. The sequencing here drew on PBMCs, taken on the day of the yellow fever booster vaccination. The source is a man aged 25 to 40 who received the YFV17D yellow fever vaccine. This chain links TRBV5-1 with TRBJ1-1; 8 bases are a match to TRBD1. The CDR3 loop reads CASSDGTGNTEAFF. CDR3 coding DNA: TGCGCCAGCAGCGATGGGACAGGCAACACTGAAGCTTTCTTT.